These T cell receptor beta chains were read from a single sample in a study of T cells after yellow fever vaccination. TCRdb passed the 5' RACE reads through MiXCR, listing each CDR3 protein once. The sample consists of 500,000 to 650,000 distinct CDR3 sequences, roughly an eighth of them appearing once. The material sequenced was PBMCs, taken on the day of the yellow fever booster vaccination. The receptors originated from a man aged 25-40 years who received the YFV17D yellow fever vaccine. CDR3s include the opening cysteine and the closing phenylalanine or tryptophan. The order of the fields is J gene, clone size, D gene, V gene, CDR3 DNA, CDR3 protein. D genes are given only for firm matches. Expanded clones are given a class, and other clones once, few, many or no size at all.

J gene: TRBJ2-1
clone size: few
D gene: NA
V gene: TRBV9
CDR3 DNA: TGTGCCAGCAGCGATTTCGGCGATGAGCAGTTCTTC
CDR3 protein: CASSDFGDEQFF

J gene: TRBJ1-1
clone size: few
D gene: NA
V gene: TRBV6-6
CDR3 DNA: TGTGCCAGCAGTTACCCGAGACAGGCTGAAGCTTTCTTT
CDR3 protein: CASSYPRQAEAFF

J gene: TRBJ1-1
clone size: many
D gene: TRBD1
V gene: TRBV29-1
CDR3 DNA: TGCAGCGTAGCAGGGGGCCGGACGACTGAAGCTTTCTTT
CDR3 protein: CSVAGGRTTEAFF

J gene: TRBJ2-1
clone size: few
D gene: NA
V gene: TRBV5-1
CDR3 DNA: TGCGCCAGCAGCTTTGCCGAAAGGGTTAGACAATCAGATGAGCAGTTCTTC
CDR3 protein: CASSFAERVRQSDEQFF

J gene: TRBJ2-1
clone size: NA
D gene: TRBD1
V gene: TRBV5-1
CDR3 DNA: TGCGCCAGCAGCTTGACAGGGGCGTCGAGATCCTACAATGAGCAGTTCTTC
CDR3 protein: CASSLTGASRSYNEQFF

J gene: TRBJ2-3
clone size: few
D gene: TRBD1
V gene: TRBV7-8
CDR3 DNA: TGTGCCAGCAGCCTCTCGGCGGGGACAGGGGTTGCAGATACGCAGTATTTT
CDR3 protein: CASSLSAGTGVADTQYF

J gene: TRBJ2-7
clone size: NA
D gene: TRBD2
V gene: TRBV28
CDR3 DNA: TGTGCCAGCAGTTTAGGGGCTGGGACTAGCGACCACGAGCAGTACTTC
CDR3 protein: CASSLGAGTSDHEQYF

J gene: TRBJ2-1
clone size: few
D gene: TRBD2
V gene: TRBV10-3
CDR3 DNA: TGTGCCATCAGGCCCGGGACTAGGGGAATGGGGGAGCAGTTCTTC
CDR3 protein: CAIRPGTRGMGEQFF

J gene: TRBJ2-5
clone size: many
D gene: TRBD1
V gene: TRBV24-1
CDR3 DNA: TGTGCCACCAGTGACGCCTCAGGGGGCCGAGAGACCCAGTACTTC
CDR3 protein: CATSDASGGRETQYF

J gene: TRBJ2-2
clone size: many
D gene: NA
V gene: TRBV7-2
CDR3 DNA: TGTGCCAGCAGCCCCGCCCAGGAGCTGTTTTTT
CDR3 protein: CASSPAQELFF

J gene: TRBJ2-7
clone size: few
D gene: NA
V gene: TRBV7-8
CDR3 DNA: TGTGCCAGCAGAACAACGGGACTTACACAGTACTTC
CDR3 protein: CASRTTGLTQYF

J gene: TRBJ1-6
clone size: many
D gene: NA
V gene: TRBV4-2
CDR3 DNA: TGTGCCAGCAGCCACAGCCTTGGGCGGACCTTCAATAGGGAGTCACCCCTCCACTTT
CDR3 protein: CASSHSLGRTFNRESPLHF

J gene: TRBJ2-5
clone size: few
D gene: NA
V gene: TRBV5-8
CDR3 DNA: TGTGCCAGCAGCTTGGGGATCAGAAACCAAGAGACCCAGTACTTC
CDR3 protein: CASSLGIRNQETQYF

J gene: TRBJ2-1
clone size: NA
D gene: NA
V gene: TRBV5-1
CDR3 DNA: TGCGCCAGCAGCTTAGACTTCAGGGGATCTCCCTACAATGAGCAGTTCTTC
CDR3 protein: CASSLDFRGSPYNEQFF

J gene: TRBJ1-3
clone size: NA
D gene: NA
V gene: TRBV10-3
CDR3 DNA: TGTGCCATCAGTGAGTCGGGGAGCTCTGGAAACACCATATATTTT
CDR3 protein: CAISESGSSGNTIYF

J gene: TRBJ1-6
clone size: few
D gene: TRBD1
V gene: TRBV25-1
CDR3 DNA: TGTGCCAGCAGTGAGACAGGGAGAACTCCACCCCTCCACTTT
CDR3 protein: CASSETGRTPPLHF

J gene: TRBJ2-7
clone size: NA
D gene: TRBD1
V gene: TRBV25-1
CDR3 DNA: TGTGCCAGCAGTGAAGGAACGGGACAGGCCGACGAGCAGTACTTC
CDR3 protein: CASSEGTGQADEQYF

J gene: TRBJ2-7
clone size: once
D gene: TRBD1
V gene: TRBV7-2
CDR3 DNA: TGTGCCAGCAGCTTGGGACAGCTATACCACGAGCAGTACTTC
CDR3 protein: CASSLGQLYHEQYF

J gene: TRBJ2-1
clone size: few
D gene: TRBD2
V gene: TRBV9
CDR3 DNA: TGTGCCAGCAGCGCCACTAGCGGACCCTACAATGAGCAGTTCTTC
CDR3 protein: CASSATSGPYNEQFF

J gene: TRBJ2-1
clone size: NA
D gene: NA
V gene: TRBV7-2
CDR3 DNA: TGTGCCAGCAGTCCGAACCCCGGGAATAATGAGCAGTTCTTC
CDR3 protein: CASSPNPGNNEQFF

J gene: TRBJ2-7
clone size: NA
D gene: TRBD2
V gene: TRBV2
CDR3 DNA: TGTGCCAGCATTGGACTAGCGGGAGGGTACGAGCAGTACTTC
CDR3 protein: CASIGLAGGYEQYF

J gene: TRBJ2-3
clone size: few
D gene: TRBD1
V gene: TRBV20-1
CDR3 DNA: TGCAGTGCTAAATGGCAGACAGGGAGAATCACAGATACGCAGTATTTT
CDR3 protein: CSAKWQTGRITDTQYF

J gene: TRBJ2-1
clone size: few
D gene: TRBD1
V gene: TRBV20-1
CDR3 DNA: TGCAGTGCCAATACAGTGACAGGGATTGATGAGCAGTTCTTC
CDR3 protein: CSANTVTGIDEQFF

J gene: TRBJ1-2
clone size: many
D gene: TRBD1
V gene: TRBV20-1
CDR3 DNA: TGCAGCGCCCCGGACAGGGCAAGCTATGGCTACACCTTC
CDR3 protein: CSAPDRASYGYTF

J gene: TRBJ2-4
clone size: NA
D gene: NA
V gene: TRBV5-5
CDR3 DNA: TGTGCCAGCAGCTTGAGGAAGACAGAAAGAGCCAAAAACATTCAGTACTTC
CDR3 protein: CASSLRKTERAKNIQYF

J gene: TRBJ2-7
clone size: NA
D gene: TRBD1
V gene: TRBV3-1
CDR3 DNA: TGTGCCAGCAGCCAGGGGACAGGGGTTGGCGAGCAGTACTTC
CDR3 protein: CASSQGTGVGEQYF

J gene: TRBJ2-1
clone size: few
D gene: NA
V gene: TRBV5-4
CDR3 DNA: TGTGCCAGCAGCTTGAGACAGGAGTACAATGAGCAGTTCTTC
CDR3 protein: CASSLRQEYNEQFF

J gene: TRBJ2-4
clone size: few
D gene: TRBD2
V gene: TRBV7-2
CDR3 DNA: TGTGCCAGCAGCTTGCATAGTAGCGGGAGAGTCAGAAACATTCAGTACTTC
CDR3 protein: CASSLHSSGRVRNIQYF

J gene: TRBJ2-3
clone size: NA
D gene: TRBD2
V gene: TRBV6-2/TRBV6-3
CDR3 DNA: TGTGCCAGCAGTTACCTGACGGGAGGAGGAGATACGCAGTATTTT
CDR3 protein: CASSYLTGGGDTQYF

J gene: TRBJ2-7
clone size: NA
D gene: NA
V gene: TRBV7-2
CDR3 DNA: TGTGCCAGCAGCTTATTCGCAGGTTACTACGAGCAGTACTTC
CDR3 protein: CASSLFAGYYEQYF

J gene: TRBJ2-7
clone size: many
D gene: NA
V gene: TRBV20-1
CDR3 DNA: TGCAGTGCTAAAAAGAATTCCTACGAGCAGTACTTC
CDR3 protein: CSAKKNSYEQYF

J gene: TRBJ2-7
clone size: few
D gene: NA
V gene: TRBV20-1
CDR3 DNA: TGCAGTGCGCGGAGGGACGGGACCTACGAGCAGTACTTC
CDR3 protein: CSARRDGTYEQYF

J gene: TRBJ2-1
clone size: NA
D gene: NA
V gene: TRBV12-3/TRBV12-4
CDR3 DNA: TGTGCCAGCAGTTTCCCCCCGCTCCCGAACAATGAGCAGTTCTTC
CDR3 protein: CASSFPPLPNNEQFF

J gene: TRBJ1-3
clone size: few
D gene: NA
V gene: TRBV11-1
CDR3 DNA: TGTGCCAGCAGCTTAACAGGAGGGGGGGGACGATCGGCAAACACCATATATTTT
CDR3 protein: CASSLTGGGGRSANTIYF

J gene: TRBJ2-7
clone size: few
D gene: TRBD1
V gene: TRBV20-1
CDR3 DNA: TGCAGTGCTAGGACAGGGAACGAGCAGTACTTC
CDR3 protein: CSARTGNEQYF

J gene: TRBJ1-2
clone size: many
D gene: NA
V gene: TRBV12-3/TRBV12-4
CDR3 DNA: TGTGCCAGCAGTTCCCCGGGACGGGTCTATGGCTACACCTTC
CDR3 protein: CASSSPGRVYGYTF

J gene: TRBJ2-1
clone size: once
D gene: TRBD2
V gene: TRBV20-1
CDR3 DNA: TGCAGTGCGGGCCCGGGACTAGCGCTCGATGAGCAGTTCTTC
CDR3 protein: CSAGPGLALDEQFF

J gene: TRBJ2-5
clone size: few
D gene: TRBD2
V gene: TRBV7-2
CDR3 DNA: TGTGCCAGCAGCTTAGGGCGGGAGCAAGAGACCCAGTACTTC
CDR3 protein: CASSLGREQETQYF

J gene: TRBJ2-7
clone size: many
D gene: NA
V gene: TRBV10-3
CDR3 DNA: TGTGCCATCAGTGACCCTCAGGAGACGCAGTACTTC
CDR3 protein: CAISDPQETQYF

J gene: TRBJ2-7
clone size: NA
D gene: TRBD2
V gene: TRBV12-3/TRBV12-4
CDR3 DNA: TGTGCCAGCACCACTGGACTAGCGGGAGTCGAGCAGTACTTC
CDR3 protein: CASTTGLAGVEQYF

J gene: TRBJ1-1
clone size: few
D gene: NA
V gene: TRBV10-1
CDR3 DNA: TGCGCCAGCAGTGAGTCTGCAACAGGGAACACTGAAGCTTTCTTT
CDR3 protein: CASSESATGNTEAFF

J gene: TRBJ2-1
clone size: NA
D gene: TRBD2
V gene: TRBV30
CDR3 DNA: TGTGCCTGGAGCTACAGGGGAGCGGGAGGGTACAATGAGCAGTTCTTC
CDR3 protein: CAWSYRGAGGYNEQFF

J gene: TRBJ2-6
clone size: few
D gene: NA
V gene: TRBV29-1
CDR3 DNA: TGCAGCGTTCTCATCTCTGGGGCCAACGTCCTGACTTTC
CDR3 protein: CSVLISGANVLTF

J gene: TRBJ2-3
clone size: few
D gene: NA
V gene: TRBV5-5
CDR3 DNA: TGTGCCAGCAGCTATGAGCACCCCACAGATACGCAGTATTTT
CDR3 protein: CASSYEHPTDTQYF

J gene: TRBJ2-3
clone size: NA
D gene: TRBD2
V gene: TRBV7-9
CDR3 DNA: TGTGCCAGCAGCCCCCCTTCAGCGGGAGGGCCAGATACGCAGTATTTT
CDR3 protein: CASSPPSAGGPDTQYF

J gene: TRBJ1-6
clone size: few
D gene: TRBD1
V gene: TRBV20-1
CDR3 DNA: TGCAGTGCTCCGACAGGGAGCACCTATAATTCACCCCTCCACTTT
CDR3 protein: CSAPTGSTYNSPLHF

J gene: TRBJ2-3
clone size: NA
D gene: TRBD2
V gene: TRBV11-2
CDR3 DNA: TGTGCCAGCAGCTACACTAGCGGGAGTGTCGCAGATACGCAGTATTTT
CDR3 protein: CASSYTSGSVADTQYF

J gene: TRBJ1-3
clone size: few
D gene: NA
V gene: TRBV6-1
CDR3 DNA: TGTGCCAGCAGTGGCGGCGTTTCGTACTCTGGAAACACCATATATTTT
CDR3 protein: CASSGGVSYSGNTIYF

J gene: TRBJ2-7
clone size: NA
D gene: NA
V gene: TRBV20-1
CDR3 DNA: TGCAGTGCTGAAGGGGTGCGCCGGGGAGGAGGAACCTACGAGCAGTACTTC
CDR3 protein: CSAEGVRRGGGTYEQYF

J gene: TRBJ2-3
clone size: NA
D gene: NA
V gene: TRBV7-9
CDR3 DNA: TGTGCCAGCAGCTTAGGAGGGATGCAGGGAGATACGCAGTATTTT
CDR3 protein: CASSLGGMQGDTQYF

J gene: TRBJ2-2
clone size: few
D gene: TRBD2
V gene: TRBV12-3/TRBV12-4
CDR3 DNA: TGTGCCAGCAGTTTCGGCCTAGCGGCGAACACCGGGGAGCTGTTTTTT
CDR3 protein: CASSFGLAANTGELFF

J gene: TRBJ2-7
clone size: few
D gene: TRBD1
V gene: TRBV28
CDR3 DNA: TGTGCCAGCTTTAGGACAGGGAACTCCTACGAGCAGTACTTC
CDR3 protein: CASFRTGNSYEQYF

J gene: TRBJ2-7
clone size: NA
D gene: TRBD2
V gene: TRBV12-3/TRBV12-4
CDR3 DNA: TGTGCCAGCAGTAATAGCGGGAGTCCCTACGAGCAGTACTTC
CDR3 protein: CASSNSGSPYEQYF

J gene: TRBJ2-1
clone size: few
D gene: NA
V gene: TRBV7-9
CDR3 DNA: TGTGCCAGCAGCTACGCCGGCGACAATGAGCAGTTCTTC
CDR3 protein: CASSYAGDNEQFF